This T cell receptor (beta chain) was sequenced for a study of blood T cell repertoires in COVID-19. Study information: Samples of COVID-19 (acute and convalescent) were obtained from the United States, Italy and Spain. PBMCs, B-cell-depleted T cells, or T cells provided the cDNA or gDNA that made up the material.

V lost 4 bases and J lost 3, with 13 bases in between. This CDR3 is built from 14 residues. CDR1 SGHNT and CDR2 YYREEE come from the germline V gene (reference sequence). Per the authors' pipeline: Reference gene primer amplification in the assay estimated nucleated cell counts. The assay was immunoSEQ multiplex PCR, and TCRdb's table has in-frame clones only and misses some. V and J calls and clone size follow that table, whereas D and trimming were derived from the DNA. The sample holds about 33,000 clones, 88% seen once. This chain joins TRBV5-4 and TRBJ1-1; D is unresolved. The source material was peripheral blood. This clonotype was sampled from a human donor in a cohort sampled during active COVID-19. As DNA, the CDR3 is TGTGCCAGCAGCCTAGCGCGACCGGACACTGAAGCTTTCTTT. This sequence encodes CASSLARPDTEAFF.